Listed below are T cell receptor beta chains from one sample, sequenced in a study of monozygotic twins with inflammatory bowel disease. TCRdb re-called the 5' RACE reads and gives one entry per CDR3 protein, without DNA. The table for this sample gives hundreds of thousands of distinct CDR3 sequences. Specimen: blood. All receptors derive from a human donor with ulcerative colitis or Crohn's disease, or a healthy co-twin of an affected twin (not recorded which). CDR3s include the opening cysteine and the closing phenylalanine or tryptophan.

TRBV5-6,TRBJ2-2,CAGNRGPMGTGELFF
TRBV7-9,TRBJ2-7,CASSLGASGEQYF
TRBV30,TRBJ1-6,CAWGGVGVRSPLHF
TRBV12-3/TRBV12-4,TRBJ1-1,CASSLGPGTHEAFF
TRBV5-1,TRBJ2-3,CASSLDPSGGTDTQYF
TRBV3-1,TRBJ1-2,CASSLGVLQGRGYTF
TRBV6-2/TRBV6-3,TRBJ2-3,CASSYGLGGDTQYF
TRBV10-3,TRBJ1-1,CAISETWAEAFF
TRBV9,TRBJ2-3,CASITSRSGDTQYF
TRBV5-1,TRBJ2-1,CASSLWGLAGGVGNEQFF
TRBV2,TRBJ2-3,CASSQLEDTQYF
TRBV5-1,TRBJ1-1,CATLGLREGPAAEAFF
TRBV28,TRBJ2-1,CASSFGTSGYNEQFF
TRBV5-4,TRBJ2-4,CASSWDLGAKNIQYF
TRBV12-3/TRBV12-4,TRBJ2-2,CASRTGGARTGELFF
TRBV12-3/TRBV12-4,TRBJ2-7,CASSPPQGFYEQYF
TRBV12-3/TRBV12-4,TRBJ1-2,CASSPTIRQGLSGYTF